Listed here are 21 T cell receptor beta chains from one sample, sequenced in a study of beta chain features in type 1 diabetes. Antigen specificity for these receptors is unknown. Every bit of the isolated RNA underwent reverse transcription, so sequencing read expressed TCRB transcripts. TCRdb keeps only in-frame clones here, not all; method: immunoSEQ multiplex PCR. The table records 500,000 to 850,000 clones, 11% to 15% of them present only once. Study findings and constraints: Shorter TCRB CDR3s, moderately but significantly so, marked every one of the four CD4+ subsets in Type 1 diabetes patients.

Specimen: naive CD4+ T cells from blood. The origin of the receptors is a man between 18 and 35 years old with type 1 diabetes.

For the CDR3, the DNA is TGTGCCTGGAGGCTAGCGGGAGGAAGGGAGCAGTACTTC. It encodes CAWRLAGGREQYF. The chain couples TRBV30 to TRBJ2-5; TRBD2 matches at 11 bases. This CDR3 has 13 amino acids. Germline loops: CDR1 GTSNPN, CDR2 SVGIG (reference sequence). V shed 3 bases and J 11 bases; nucleotides not matched to a gene: 8.

This clone was counted only a few times. This sequence joins TRBV29-1 and TRBJ1-1; D might be TRBD1 (6 bases). The V and J ends lost 7 bases and 3 bases respectively, with 15 bases between them. The CDR3 consists of 13 residues. Germline V CDR1 and CDR2: SQVTM, ANQGSEA. The CDR3 loop is CSAAYRADTEAFF. Here the CDR3 DNA reads TGCAGCGCCGCGTACAGGGCGGACACTGAAGCTTTCTTT.

The V call is TRBV9, the J call TRBJ1-5; no clear D. V was trimmed by 8 bases and J by 3 bases, leaving 3 bases between them. Looked up from germline, CDR1 is SGDLS and CDR2 is YYNGEE. This CDR3 contains 10 residues. The CDR3 is CASFNQPQHF. CDR3 DNA: TGTGCCAGTTTCAATCAGCCCCAGCATTTT.

The chain combines TRBV23-1 with TRBJ1-5, with no clear D. TRBV23-1 is designated an ORF whose function remains uncertain. V was cut by 0 bases and J by 0 bases, with 12 bases left in between. The length of the CDR3 is 17 residues. The DNA of the CDR3 is TGCGCCAGCAGTCAATCGATTGAGTGGGCTAGCAATCAGCCCCAGCATTTT. Translating gives CASSQSIEWASNQPQHF.

This clone was seen a handful of times. The chain uses TRBV5-6 and TRBJ2-1; D not certain. CDR3 length equals 18 residues. Trimming shortened V by 5 bases and J by 8 bases, and 29 bases separated the two germline ends. Germline lookup yields CDR1 SGHDT and CDR2 YYEEEE. CDR3 amino acids: CASRVRMSLVDWQHEQFF. The CDR3, as DNA: TGTGCCAGCAGGGTCAGGATGTCGCTAGTTGACTGGCAGCATGAGCAGTTCTTC.

The table lists this clone with a few counts. The rearrangement joins TRBV5-4 to TRBJ2-5; 8 nucleotides align to TRBD2. Per the germline V gene, CDR1 is SGHNT and CDR2 is YYREEE (reference sequence). V lost 0 bases to trimming and J lost 4 bases; unmatched junction nucleotides: 5. The CDR3 extends over 15 amino acids. CDR3 in DNA: TGTGCCAGCAGCTTGGAAGCGGGAGTGGGAGAGACCCAGTACTTC. Its translation: CASSLEAGVGETQYF.

J is TRBJ2-2 and V is TRBV14; 12 bases line up with TRBD2. There are 14 residues in the CDR3. V was pared by 6 bases and J by 5 bases, with 1 base of the junction left unmatched. The germline V gene has CDR1 SGHDN and CDR2 FVKESK. This chain's CDR3 is CASRTSGGTGELFF. CDR3 in DNA: TGTGCCAGCAGGACTAGCGGGGGAACCGGGGAGCTGTTTTTT.

About this clone: This sample also contains other DNA sequences that code for the same CDR3. The J gene is TRBJ1-5, the V gene TRBV30, with a possible D match to TRBD1 (5 bases). CDR3 length: 11 amino acids. Trimming pared 5 bases from V and 7 bases from J, leaving 9 bases between. Per the germline V gene, CDR1 is GTSNPN and CDR2 is SVGIG (reference sequence). The CDR3 loop reads CAWGQGQPQHF. DNA for the CDR3: TGTGCCTGGGGACAAGGGCAGCCCCAGCATTTT.

The rearrangement links TRBV27 to TRBJ1-4; no clear D. Trimming removed 3 bases from V and 4 bases from J, with 6 bases in between. Per the germline V gene, CDR1 is MNHEY and CDR2 is SMNVEV (reference sequence). The CDR3 is made up of 13 amino acids. The CDR3 loop is CASSFQHNEKLFF. CDR3 coding DNA: TGTGCCAGCAGTTTCCAACATAATGAAAAACTGTTTTTT.

The chain uses TRBV7-2 and TRBJ2-3; D possibly corresponds to TRBD1 (5 bases). V lost 5 bases, J lost 1 base, and 13 bases lay in between. The length of the CDR3 is 15 residues. Germline loops: CDR1 SGHTA, CDR2 FQGNSA. CDR3 amino acids: CASSLGHPGTDTQYF. CDR3 in DNA: TGTGCCAGCAGCCTTGGACACCCGGGCACAGATACGCAGTATTTT.

The sample holds a few counts of this clone. For the CDR3, the DNA is TGTGCCAGCAGCCCCAAGACTAGCGGGGTGACAGATACGCAGTATTTT. Encoded protein: CASSPKTSGVTDTQYF. This sequence joins TRBV13 and TRBJ2-3; 11 bases are shared with TRBD2. The CDR3 runs to 16 residues. With V trimmed by 5 bases and J by 3 bases, 7 bases remained unmatched. The germline gives CDR1 PRHDT, CDR2 FYEKMQ (reference sequence).

This clone was found a few times. The V call is TRBV2, the J call TRBJ2-6; D not resolved. The CDR3 extends over 15 amino acids. V lost 2 bases to trimming and J lost 2 bases, with 7 bases between them. Per the germline V gene, CDR1 is SNHLY and CDR2 is FYNNEI. This CDR3 reads CASSEYDPGANVLTF. In DNA form, the CDR3 reads TGTGCCAGCAGTGAATATGACCCTGGGGCCAACGTCCTGACTTTC.

This rearrangement joins TRBV19 to TRBJ1-2; no reliable D call. Germline-derived CDR1 and CDR2 are LNHDA and SQIVND (reference sequence). V gave up 7 bases and J gave up 2 bases, with 17 bases separating them. The CDR3 runs to 15 residues. Here the CDR3 reads CASTPSWTANYGYTF. DNA of the CDR3: TGTGCCAGTACCCCTTCCTGGACCGCGAACTATGGCTACACCTTC.

The V gene is TRBV27, the J gene TRBJ2-5; D uncertain. Deletions cut 5 bases from V and 0 bases from J, with 7 bases between. Germline CDR1 reads MNHEY; CDR2 reads SMNVEV (reference sequence). The CDR3 is made up of 13 amino acids. This CDR3 is CASSALYQETQYF. CDR3 sequence (DNA): TGTGCCAGCAGTGCCCTGTACCAAGAGACCCAGTACTTC.

J is TRBJ2-3 and V is TRBV30; the D gene is possibly TRBD2 (5 bases). Deletions cut 0 bases from V and 3 bases from J, with 10 bases between. Germline-derived CDR1 and CDR2 are GTSNPN and SVGIG (reference sequence). The CDR3 has 14 residues. Here the CDR3 DNA reads TGTGCCTGGAGTGTACCTGGAGGAACAGATACGCAGTATTTT. It specifies CAWSVPGGTDTQYF.

V usage is TRBV5-6 and J usage is TRBJ2-1; the D gene is possibly TRBD2 (6 bases). This CDR3 comprises 15 residues. Germline V CDR1 and CDR2: SGHDT, YYEEEE. Trimming removed 4 bases from V and 2 bases from J, with 13 bases in between. The CDR3 sequence: CASSKEGLPYNEQFF. DNA of the CDR3: TGTGCCAGCAGCAAGGAAGGACTACCCTACAATGAGCAGTTCTTC.

The chain combines TRBV6-1 with TRBJ1-5; no firm D call. The germline CDR1 and CDR2 sequences are MNHNS and SASEGT. The length of the CDR3 is 12 residues. Trimming took off 5 bases at V and 8 bases at J, with 10 bases between the two ends. The CDR3 spells CASSPLGKPQHF. CDR3 coding DNA: TGTGCCAGCAGTCCCCTGGGGAAGCCCCAGCATTTT.

The J gene is TRBJ2-4, the V gene TRBV10-3; no definite D call. The CDR3 consists of 17 residues. V was pared by 2 bases and J by 5 bases, with 19 bases between. Looked up from germline, CDR1 is ENHRY and CDR2 is SYGVKD. The CDR3 sequence: CAISEVSALSLQNIQYF. DNA of the CDR3: TGTGCCATCAGTGAGGTTTCAGCGCTCAGTCTCCAAAACATTCAGTACTTC.

J is TRBJ1-6 and V is TRBV9, with unresolved D. This CDR3 has 12 amino acids. V was pared by 0 bases and J by 8 bases, with 3 bases between. CDR1 is SGDLS and CDR2 is YYNGEE in the germline V gene. CDR3 sequence (DNA): TGTGCCAGCAGCGTAGTAGATTCACCCCTCCACTTT. Its translation: CASSVVDSPLHF.

This chain links TRBV20-1 with TRBJ2-5, with no clear D. In germline, CDR1 is DFQATT, CDR2 SNEGSKA (reference sequence). The V end was cut by 3 bases, the J end by 1 base, with 3 bases between. The CDR3 length is 11 residues. The CDR3 DNA sequence: TGCAGTGCTAGCCTCCAAGAGACCCAGTACTTC. As protein: CSASLQETQYF.

This clone was detected only a few times. The chain recombines TRBV29-1 with TRBJ2-3; maybe TRBD1 (5 bases). The CDR3 spans 13 residues. The germline V gene encodes CDR1 SQVTM and CDR2 ANQGSEA. V lost 6 bases and J 6 bases, leaving 16 bases between the germline ends. The CDR3 DNA follows: TGCAGCGTCAGGGTATCGGACCGGGATACGCAGTATTTT. This encodes CSVRVSDRDTQYF.